This T cell receptor (beta chain) derives from a study of early T cells in non-severe SARS-CoV-2 infection (dated by TCRdb to about 2021). Regarding the study in general: Because TCR sequencing relied on bulk RNA taken from unsorted whole blood, pairing of alpha and beta chains was not possible. The research as a whole found: VDJdb matching was skewed toward anti-spike CD8 responses and likely underestimated virus-specific expansions, missing private and CD4 specificities.

Receptor amplification or capture employed 5' RACE. The sequencer was a NextSeq 500. In the TCR library protocol, unique molecular identifiers were attached to individual cDNA molecules to correct for PCR bias and sequencing error. Both TCR alpha and beta chains were sequenced, and tight co-correlation was observed between alpha and beta sequence abundances in each sample. The study's processing was this. Decombinator V4 was used to annotate TCR sequences for V gene, J gene and CDR3. Expanded TCRs were defined as changing significantly between any two time points under a Poisson model with p below 0.0001. Abundances of TCRs were expressed as counts per million after normalisation to the total number of TCRs sequenced in each sample. MAIT TCRs were defined by TRAV1-2 paired with TRAJ12, TRAJ20 or TRAJ33, and iNKT TCRs by TRAV10 paired with TRAJ18. VDJdb, accessed 1 November 2021, was searched for CMV, EBV and SARS-CoV-2 annotated TCRs, with TCRs annotated for multiple antigens excluded. TCRdb reprocessing: public reads trimmed at Q25 with fastp, clones called with MiXCR, in-frame beta chains kept. Every CDR3 protein is listed once, alongside the most common genes and DNA of its rows. TCRdb's processing, not the authors', yielded these V and J calls. Recorded for this sample are 85,000 to 95,000 distinct CDR3 sequences; around 16% of them occurred a single time. Together, the top ten hold 5% to 5.5% of the sample.

This clonotype has only a few counts. There is no known antigen for this receptor. No per-base quality is available; no much larger clone lies one base away. The CDR3 measures 15 amino acids from cysteine to phenylalanine. The DNA shown is the 45-base CDR3, in frame from base 1. Taken from the germline V gene (reference sequence), the CDR1 and CDR2 loops are SEHNR and FQNEAQ. V ends up 6 bases short and J 6 bases short, with an unmatched junction base count of 10. This was a case-control study nested in a cohort of healthcare workers in London, UK, who had nasopharyngeal swab PCR tests and blood samples taken every week. Healthcare workers were recruited between 23 and 31 March 2020, during the week of the UK lockdown, and were followed weekly for up to roughly 15 weeks.

The rearranged chain carries TRBV7-9 and TRBJ2-1, and 8 junction bases match TRBD2. The TCR sequence derives from an adult who was a healthcare worker with PCR-confirmed SARS-CoV-2 infection or an uninfected control (not recorded which). The source material was whole blood, sampled at baseline. The sequenced DNA: TGTGCCAGCAGTGAACTAGCGGTCATGGTCAATGAGCAGTTCTTC. Its translation reads: CASSELAVMVNEQFF.